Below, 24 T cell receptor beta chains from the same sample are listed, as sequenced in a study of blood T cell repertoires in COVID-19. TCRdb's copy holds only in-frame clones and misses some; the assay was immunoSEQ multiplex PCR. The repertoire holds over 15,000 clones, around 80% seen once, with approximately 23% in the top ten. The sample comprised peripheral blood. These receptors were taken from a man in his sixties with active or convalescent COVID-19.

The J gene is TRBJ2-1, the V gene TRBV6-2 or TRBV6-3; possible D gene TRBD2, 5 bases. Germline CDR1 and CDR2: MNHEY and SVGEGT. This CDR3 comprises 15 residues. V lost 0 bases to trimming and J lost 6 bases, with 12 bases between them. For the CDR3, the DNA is TGTGCCAGCAGTTACTCAAGGGTGGGGAGCAATGAGCAGTTCTTC. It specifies CASSYSRVGSNEQFF.

CDR3 sequence: CATLPGQGIEAFF. The DNA for the CDR3 is TGTGCCACCCTACCGGGACAGGGGATTGAAGCTTTCTTT. The rearrangement joins TRBV28 to TRBJ1-1, with 10 bases aligning to TRBD1. There are 13 residues in the CDR3. Trimming took 10 bases from V and 7 from J; bases not matched to a gene: 9. Germline lookup yields CDR1 MDHEN and CDR2 SYDVKM.

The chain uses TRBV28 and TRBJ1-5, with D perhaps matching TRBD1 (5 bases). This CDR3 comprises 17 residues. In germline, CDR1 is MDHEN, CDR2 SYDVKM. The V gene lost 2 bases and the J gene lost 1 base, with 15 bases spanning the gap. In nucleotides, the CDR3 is TGTGCCAGCAGTTTACGATCGCAGGGCCCAAGCAATCAGCCCCAGCATTTT. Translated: CASSLRSQGPSNQPQHF.

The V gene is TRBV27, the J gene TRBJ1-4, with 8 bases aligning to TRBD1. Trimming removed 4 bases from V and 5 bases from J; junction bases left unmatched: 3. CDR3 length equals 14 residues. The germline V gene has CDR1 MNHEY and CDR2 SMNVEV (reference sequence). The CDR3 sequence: CASSWRTGNEKLFF. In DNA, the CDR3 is TGTGCCAGCAGTTGGCGGACAGGGAATGAAAAACTGTTTTTT.

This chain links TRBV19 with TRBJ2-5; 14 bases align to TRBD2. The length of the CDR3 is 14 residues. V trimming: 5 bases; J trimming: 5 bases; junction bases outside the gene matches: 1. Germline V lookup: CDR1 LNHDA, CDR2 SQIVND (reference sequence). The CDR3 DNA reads TGTGCCAGTAGTCGGACTAGCGGGGGGGAGACCCAGTACTTC. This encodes CASSRTSGGETQYF. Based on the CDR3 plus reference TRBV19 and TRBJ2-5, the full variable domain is DGGITQSPKYLFRKEGQNVTLSCEQNLNHDAMYWYRQDPGQGLRLIYYSQIVNDFQKGDIAEGYSVSREKKESFPLTVTSAQKNPTAFYLCASSRTSGGETQYFGPGTRLLVL.

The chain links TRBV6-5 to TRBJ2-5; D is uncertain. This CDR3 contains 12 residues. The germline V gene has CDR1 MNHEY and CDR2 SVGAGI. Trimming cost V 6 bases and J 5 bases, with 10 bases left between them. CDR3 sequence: CASSLLLETQYF. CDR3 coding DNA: TGTGCCAGCAGCCTCCTTTTGGAGACCCAGTACTTC.

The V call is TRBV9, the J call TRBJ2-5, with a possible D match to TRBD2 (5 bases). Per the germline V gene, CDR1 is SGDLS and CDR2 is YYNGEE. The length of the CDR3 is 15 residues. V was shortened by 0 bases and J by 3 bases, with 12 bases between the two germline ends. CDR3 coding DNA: TGTGCCAGCAGCGTAGGTTCTCGGGGAGAAGAGACCCAGTACTTC. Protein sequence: CASSVGSRGEETQYF.

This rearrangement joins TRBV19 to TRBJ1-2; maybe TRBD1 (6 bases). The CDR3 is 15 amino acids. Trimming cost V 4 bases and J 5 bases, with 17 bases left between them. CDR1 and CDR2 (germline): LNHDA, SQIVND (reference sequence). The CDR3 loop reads CASSNTGLYTYGYTF. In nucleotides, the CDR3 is TGTGCCAGTAGTAACACAGGGTTATATACTTATGGCTACACCTTC.

The CDR3 sequence is CASSELGQWVASYTF. The CDR3 DNA follows: TGCGCCAGCAGCGAACTAGGACAGTGGGTAGCGAGCTACACCTTC. This chain uses TRBV4-1 with TRBJ1-2, with D perhaps matching TRBD1 (6 bases). CDR1 MGHRA and CDR2 YSYEKL come from the germline V gene. The CDR3 has 15 amino acids. Trimming pared 5 bases from V and 9 bases from J, leaving 22 bases between.

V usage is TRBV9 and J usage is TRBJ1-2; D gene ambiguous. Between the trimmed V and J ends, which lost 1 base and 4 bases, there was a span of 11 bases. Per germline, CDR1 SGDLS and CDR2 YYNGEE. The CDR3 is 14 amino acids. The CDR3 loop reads CASSVMEGGYGYTF. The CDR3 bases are TGTGCCAGCAGCGTAATGGAGGGTGGCTATGGCTACACCTTC.

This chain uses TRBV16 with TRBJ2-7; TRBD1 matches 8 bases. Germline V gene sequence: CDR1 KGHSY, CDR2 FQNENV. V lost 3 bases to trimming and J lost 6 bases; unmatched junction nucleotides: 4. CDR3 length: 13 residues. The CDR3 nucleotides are TGTGCCAGCAGCCATCCGGACAGGGTCGAGCAGTACTTC. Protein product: CASSHPDRVEQYF.

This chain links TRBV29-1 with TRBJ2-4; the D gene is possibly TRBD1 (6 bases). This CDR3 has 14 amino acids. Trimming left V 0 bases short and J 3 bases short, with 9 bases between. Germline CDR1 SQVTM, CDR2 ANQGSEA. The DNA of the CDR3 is TGCAGCGTTGAAGACAGGGGTGTCAAAAACATTCAGTACTTC. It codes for CSVEDRGVKNIQYF.

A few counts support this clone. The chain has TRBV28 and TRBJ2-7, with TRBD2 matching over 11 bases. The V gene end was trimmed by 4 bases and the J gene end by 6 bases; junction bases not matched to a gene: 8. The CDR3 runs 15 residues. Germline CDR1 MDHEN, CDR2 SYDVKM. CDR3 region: CASSSPLAGGPEQYF. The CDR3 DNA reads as TGTGCCAGCAGTTCGCCCTTAGCGGGAGGGCCCGAGCAGTACTTC.

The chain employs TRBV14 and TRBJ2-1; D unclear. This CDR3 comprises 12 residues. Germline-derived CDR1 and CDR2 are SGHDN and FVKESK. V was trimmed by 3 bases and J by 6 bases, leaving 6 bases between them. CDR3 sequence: CASSHSGNEQFF. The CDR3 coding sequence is TGTGCCAGCAGCCATTCCGGCAATGAGCAGTTCTTC.

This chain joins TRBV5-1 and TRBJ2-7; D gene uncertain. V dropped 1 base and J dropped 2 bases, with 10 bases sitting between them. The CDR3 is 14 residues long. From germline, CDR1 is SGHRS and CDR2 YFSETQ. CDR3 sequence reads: CASSLPSPTYEQYF. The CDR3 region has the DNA TGCGCCAGCAGCTTGCCGAGTCCCACCTACGAGCAGTACTTC.

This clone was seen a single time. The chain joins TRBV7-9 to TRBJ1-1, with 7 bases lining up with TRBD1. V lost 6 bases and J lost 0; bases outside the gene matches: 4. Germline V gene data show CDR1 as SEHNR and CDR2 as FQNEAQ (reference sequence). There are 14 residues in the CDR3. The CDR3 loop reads CASSPGGMNTEAFF. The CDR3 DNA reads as TGTGCCAGCAGTCCAGGGGGTATGAACACTGAAGCTTTCTTT.

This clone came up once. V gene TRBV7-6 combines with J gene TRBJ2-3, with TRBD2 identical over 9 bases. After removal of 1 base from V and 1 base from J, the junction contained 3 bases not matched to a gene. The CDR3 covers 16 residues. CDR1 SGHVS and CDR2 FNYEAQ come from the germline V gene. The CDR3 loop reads CASSLGTSVGTDTQYF. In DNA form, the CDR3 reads TGTGCCAGCAGCTTAGGGACTAGCGTCGGCACAGATACGCAGTATTTT.

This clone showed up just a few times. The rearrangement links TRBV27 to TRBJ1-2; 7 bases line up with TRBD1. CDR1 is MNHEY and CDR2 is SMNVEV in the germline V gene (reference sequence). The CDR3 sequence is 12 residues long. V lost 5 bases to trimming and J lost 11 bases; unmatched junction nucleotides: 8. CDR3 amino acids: CASSPRGRGYTF. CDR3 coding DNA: TGTGCCAGCAGTCCTCGGGGCAGGGGGTACACCTTC.

CDR3 nucleotide sequence: TGTGCCAGCAGCGTAGATGGGCAGGACATCTACGAGCAGTACTTC. As protein: CASSVDGQDIYEQYF. This chain links TRBV9 with TRBJ2-7, with D maybe TRBD1 (5 bases). Germline CDR1 SGDLS, CDR2 YYNGEE. The CDR3 has 15 amino acids. The V and J ends lost 0 bases and 3 bases respectively, with 13 bases between them. The entire variable domain, with the rest obtained from reference TRBV9 and TRBJ2-7, is as follows: DSGVTQTPKHLITATGQRVTLRCSPRSGDLSVYWYQQSLDQGLQFLIQYYNGEERAKGNILERFSAQQFPDLHSELNLSSLELGDSALYFCASSVDGQDIYEQYFGPGTRLTVT.

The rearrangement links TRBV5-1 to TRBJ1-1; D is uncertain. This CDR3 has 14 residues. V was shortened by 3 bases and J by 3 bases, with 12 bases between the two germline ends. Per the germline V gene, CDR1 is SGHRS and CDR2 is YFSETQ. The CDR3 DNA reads TGCGCCAGCAGCTCCGGTCGCGGGGACACTGAAGCTTTCTTT. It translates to CASSSGRGDTEAFF.

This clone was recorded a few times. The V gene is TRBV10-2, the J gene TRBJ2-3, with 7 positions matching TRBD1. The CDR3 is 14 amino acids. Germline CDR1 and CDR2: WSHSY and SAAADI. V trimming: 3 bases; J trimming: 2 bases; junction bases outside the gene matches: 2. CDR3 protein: CASSEQGLTDTQYF. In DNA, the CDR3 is TGCGCCAGCAGTGAACAGGGGCTCACAGATACGCAGTATTTT.

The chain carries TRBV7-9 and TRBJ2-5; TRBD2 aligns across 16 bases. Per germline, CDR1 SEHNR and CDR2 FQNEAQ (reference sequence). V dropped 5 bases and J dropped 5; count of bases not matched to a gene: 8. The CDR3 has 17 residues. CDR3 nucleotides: TGTGCCAGCAGCCCGGGACTAGCGGGGGGGCTTGTCGAGACCCAGTACTTC. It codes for CASSPGLAGGLVETQYF.

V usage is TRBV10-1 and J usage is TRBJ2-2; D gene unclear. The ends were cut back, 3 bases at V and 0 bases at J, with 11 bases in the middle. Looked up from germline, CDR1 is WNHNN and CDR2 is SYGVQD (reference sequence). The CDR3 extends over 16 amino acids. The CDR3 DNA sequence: TGCGCCAGCAGTGATCCGTGGGCCGCGAACACCGGGGAGCTGTTTTTT. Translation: CASSDPWAANTGELFF.

The DNA for the CDR3 is TGTGCCAGTAGTTCCAGGACAGCTAATGGCTACACCTTC. Its translation is CASSSRTANGYTF. V usage is TRBV19 and J usage is TRBJ1-2; maybe TRBD1 (6 bases). Germline CDR1 reads LNHDA; CDR2 reads SQIVND (reference sequence). V lost 5 bases and J lost 6, with 13 bases in between. This CDR3 region has 13 residues.